This T cell receptor (beta chain) came from a study of cytomegalovirus exposure and HLA in healthy donors. With 60 Vbeta and 13 Jbeta primers, the PCR was carried out. Libraries were prepared by immunoSEQ multiplex PCR; TCRdb keeps only in-frame clonotypes and omits some of them. There are roughly 180,000 clones in the sample; 80% occur only once, and about 1.3% lies in the top ten. Between the trimmed V and J ends, which lost 3 bases and 0 bases, there was a span of 6 bases. Germline CDR1 is SGHDT and CDR2 is YYEEEE. The CDR3 spans 13 residues. V gene TRBV5-6 combines with J gene TRBJ1-1; D may be TRBD1 (6 bases). Sequencing used PBMCs. The clonotype was recovered from a man aged 25-40 years in good health and CMV-seronegative. CDR3 coding DNA: TGTGCCAGCAGCTGGACAGTGAACACTGAAGCTTTCTTT. Encoded protein: CASSWTVNTEAFF.